These T cell receptor beta chains were read from a single sample in a study of cytomegalovirus exposure and HLA in healthy donors. Using immunoSEQ multiplex PCR, the repertoire was profiled, and TCRdb retains in-frame clones only, with some absent. The ten top clones account for over 4.5%, within a sample of some 75,000 clones. Material for sequencing was PBMCs. The source of these receptors is a man aged 40-50 years in good health and CMV-seronegative. Each CDR3 is given with its conserved first and last residue. The order of the fields is D gene, J gene, V gene, CDR3 protein, CDR3 DNA. The D gene is left open where the match is weak.

TRBD2	TRBJ2-7	TRBV4-1	CASSPGRDDEQYF	TGCGCCAGCAGCCCAGGGAGGGATGACGAGCAGTACTTC
-	TRBJ2-2	TRBV2	CASSLLQGRTGELFF	TGTGCCAGCAGTTTGTTACAGGGGAGGACCGGGGAGCTGTTTTTT
TRBD2	TRBJ2-1	TRBV4-1	CASSRLISGSGGNEQFF	TGCGCCAGCAGCCGATTAATTAGCGGGAGCGGGGGGAATGAGCAGTTCTTC
TRBD2	TRBJ2-5	TRBV5-4	CASSLGSRGGQETQYF	TGTGCCAGCAGCTTGGGGTCACGGGGGGGTCAAGAGACCCAGTACTTC
TRBD1	TRBJ2-7	TRBV9	CASSVGQGINYEQYF	TGTGCCAGCAGCGTAGGACAGGGGATCAACTACGAGCAGTACTTC
-	TRBJ2-5	TRBV5-1	CASRATAGETQYF	TGCGCCAGCAGGGCGACTGCCGGAGAGACCCAGTACTTC
TRBD1	TRBJ1-1	TRBV7-9	CASSPGQGATEAFF	TGTGCCAGCAGCCCGGGACAGGGGGCCACTGAAGCTTTCTTT
TRBD1	TRBJ2-1	TRBV9	CASSAYRGPYNEQFF	TGTGCCAGCAGCGCATACAGGGGCCCCTACAATGAGCAGTTCTTC
-	TRBJ1-1	TRBV7-9	CASTTGGITEAFF	TGTGCCAGCACCACGGGAGGGATCACTGAAGCTTTCTTT
TRBD2	TRBJ2-7	TRBV4-3	CASSQDWREVPYEQYF	TGCGCCAGCAGCCAAGATTGGCGGGAGGTCCCCTACGAGCAGTACTTC
-	TRBJ1-3	TRBV9	CASSAAGGISGNTIYF	TGTGCCAGCAGCGCCGCGGGGGGGATCTCTGGAAACACCATATATTTT
-	TRBJ1-5	TRBV27	CASSLFGQLGSNQPQHF	TGTGCCAGCAGTTTATTTGGTCAACTGGGCAGCAATCAGCCCCAGCATTTT
TRBD2	TRBJ2-1	TRBV29-1	CSVEKASGPYNEQFF	TGCAGCGTTGAAAAGGCTAGCGGACCCTACAATGAGCAGTTCTTC
-	TRBJ1-3	TRBV19	CASSSMRGTIYF	TGTGCCAGTAGTAGTATGCGGGGCACCATATATTTT
TRBD1	TRBJ2-2	TRBV28	CASSITGVANTGELFF	TGTGCCAGCAGCATTACAGGGGTCGCGAACACCGGGGAGCTGTTTTTT
TRBD1	TRBJ2-5	TRBV4-1	CASSLRDRGLGEETQYF	TGCGCCAGCAGCCTTCGGGACAGGGGGCTTGGAGAAGAGACCCAGTACTTC
TRBD2	TRBJ2-7	TRBV28	CASSLLLAGGPGGYEQYF	TGTGCCAGCAGTTTATTATTAGCGGGAGGGCCGGGCGGGTACGAGCAGTACTTC
-	TRBJ1-6	TRBV5-1	CASSLTTRDNSPLHF	TGCGCCAGCAGCTTGACAACCAGGGATAATTCACCCCTCCACTTT
-	TRBJ2-7	TRBV30	CAWRIRFSQGSEQYF	TGTGCCTGGCGGATCCGATTTTCACAGGGATCCGAGCAGTACTTC
TRBD2	TRBJ2-1	TRBV10-2	CASGAPERGLGNEQFF	TGCGCCAGCGGTGCTCCCGAGCGGGGACTTGGGAATGAGCAGTTCTTC
TRBD1	TRBJ1-6	TRBV5-5	CASTLTGVANSPLHF	TGTGCCAGCACCCTGACAGGGGTCGCTAATTCACCCCTCCACTTT
TRBD2	TRBJ2-3	TRBV5-1	CASMGLAGGSTDTQYF	TGCGCCAGCATGGGACTAGCGGGGGGCAGCACAGATACGCAGTATTTT
-	TRBJ2-7	TRBV14	CASSHLNREQYF	TGTGCCAGCAGCCACCTGAACAGGGAGCAGTACTTC
TRBD1	TRBJ1-1	TRBV28	CASRTGGDDTEAFF	TGTGCCAGCAGAACAGGGGGGGACGACACTGAAGCTTTCTTT
-	TRBJ2-3	TRBV6-6	CASSLLSGGSDTQYF	TGTGCCAGCAGTTTACTGTCCGGGGGTTCAGATACGCAGTATTTT
TRBD2	TRBJ2-1	TRBV15	CATSRRTPSGRIGEQFF	TGTGCCACCAGCAGGAGGACCCCTAGCGGGAGAATTGGTGAGCAGTTCTTC
-	TRBJ1-1	TRBV7-2	CASSRLSKNTEAFF	TGTGCCAGCAGCCGACTGAGCAAGAACACTGAAGCTTTCTTT
TRBD1	TRBJ2-7	TRBV11-2	CASSLGVTGTYEQYF	TGTGCCAGCAGCTTAGGTGTGACAGGGACCTACGAGCAGTACTTC
TRBD1	TRBJ1-1	TRBV19	CASSIGIGGENTEAFF	TGTGCCAGTAGTATAGGGATAGGGGGCGAGAACACTGAAGCTTTCTTT
TRBD1	TRBJ1-6	TRBV6-5	CASSSEQGEYSPLHF	TGTGCCAGCAGTTCCGAGCAGGGGGAATATTCACCCCTCCACTTT
-	TRBJ2-7	TRBV5-1	CASSLSGNYEQYF	TGCGCCAGCAGCTTATCAGGAAACTACGAGCAGTACTTC
TRBD1	TRBJ2-5	TRBV4-3	CASSQDLWDRPYF	TGCGCCAGCAGCCAAGATTTGTGGGACAGGCCGTACTTC